This passage covers 10 T cell receptor beta chains from one sample sequenced in a study of cytomegalovirus exposure and HLA in healthy donors. The PCR ran on 60 Vbeta and 13 Jbeta primers. Assay: immunoSEQ multiplex PCR; the TCRdb copy retains only in-frame clones and omits some. This sample's table has under 50,000 clones. The specimen was PBMCs. The receptor set was obtained from a male donor in good health and CMV-seronegative.

The gene calls are TRBV6-6 and TRBJ1-1, with unresolved D. Germline-derived CDR1 and CDR2 are MNHNY and SVGAGI (reference sequence). V gave up 8 bases and J gave up 4 bases, with 8 bases separating them. This CDR3 is built from 11 residues. Written as DNA, the CDR3 is TGTGCCAGCCGTACGGGCACTGAAGCTTTCTTT. It yields the protein CASRTGTEAFF.

The J gene is TRBJ1-4, the V gene TRBV27; D might be TRBD1 (6 bases). CDR1 is MNHEY and CDR2 is SMNVEV in the germline V gene (reference sequence). The V gene lost 2 bases and the J gene lost 8 bases, with 21 bases spanning the gap. The CDR3 is 17 amino acids. The CDR3 protein is CASSLIPGPGVEEKLFF. CDR3 in DNA: TGTGCCAGCAGTTTAATTCCGGGGCCAGGGGTGGAGGAAAAACTGTTTTTT.

The rearrangement uses TRBV6-1 and TRBJ1-2; a weak D match, TRBD1 (6 bases). From germline, CDR1 is MNHNS and CDR2 SASEGT. The CDR3 is 14 amino acids. V was cut by 4 bases and J by 4 bases, with 13 bases left in between. CDR3 coding DNA: TGTGCCAGCAGTGTGACAGGAGGCTTCTATGGCTACACCTTC. The encoded protein is CASSVTGGFYGYTF.

The J gene is TRBJ1-5, the V gene TRBV13; D may be TRBD1 (5 bases). CDR1 and CDR2 from the germline V gene are PRHDT and FYEKMQ (reference sequence). The CDR3 covers 14 residues. Trimming left V 5 bases short and J 7 bases short, with 15 bases between. The CDR3 DNA sequence: TGTGCCAGCAGCCGCGGGGCACTAACGCAGCCCCAGCATTTT. Translating it yields CASSRGALTQPQHF.

The rearrangement joins TRBV6-5 to TRBJ2-2, with 7 bases that match TRBD1. V trimming: 4 bases; J trimming: 2 bases; junction bases outside the gene matches: 7. CDR1 is MNHEY, CDR2 SVGAGI, per germline. The CDR3 is made up of 16 amino acids. CDR3 bases: TGTGCCAGCAGTTTAACCGGGACAGTAAACACCGGGGAGCTGTTTTTT. Residues: CASSLTGTVNTGELFF.

CDR3 sequence reads: CASSKEGGRNEQFF. CDR3 in DNA: TGTGCCAGCAGCAAAGAAGGGGGCCGTAATGAGCAGTTCTTC. This chain uses TRBV21-1 with TRBJ2-1; the table names TRBD1, a call not compared with the DNA. TRBV21-1 is assigned pseudogene status. The CDR3 is 14 amino acids.

Remarks on this clone: Germline and junction disagree at one end, which may indicate a read error. The chain joins TRBV14 to TRBJ2-7, with 15 nucleotides matching TRBD2. This CDR3 contains 15 residues. CDR1 and CDR2 from the germline V gene are SGHDN and FVKESK. CDR3 loop: CASSRGLAGGYGQYF. CDR3 nucleotide sequence: TGTGCCAGCAGCAGGGGACTAGCGGGGGGCTACGGGCAGTACTTC.

J is TRBJ2-1 and V is TRBV7-8; tentatively, D is TRBD1 (5 bases). The CDR3 consists of 19 residues. Trimming took 4 bases from V and 6 from J, leaving 28 bases between them. The germline V gene has CDR1 SGHVS and CDR2 FQNEAQ. The DNA for the CDR3 is TGTGCCAGCAGCTCCCAAGGACATCGTCCCCCACAGGAACCCAATGAGCAGTTCTTC. It translates to CASSSQGHRPPQEPNEQFF.

This chain uses TRBV6-6 with TRBJ1-2; D not resolved. Trimming removed 8 bases at V and 5 bases at J, with 12 bases between. This CDR3 is 12 amino acids long. Looked up from germline, CDR1 is MNHNY and CDR2 is SVGAGI (reference sequence). CDR3 nucleotides: TGTGCCAGCGGAGTCGACGGGTATGGCTACACCTTC. Amino acid sequence: CASGVDGYGYTF.

The chain recombines TRBV28 with TRBJ2-5; TRBD1 agrees at 7 bases. V lost 9 bases to trimming and J lost 5 bases; unmatched junction nucleotides: 15. Germline CDR1 and CDR2: MDHEN and SYDVKM. CDR3 size: 15 residues. CDR3 loop: CASCTGAGSWETQYF. CDR3 DNA: TGTGCCAGTTGCACAGGGGCCGGTTCTTGGGAGACCCAGTACTTC.